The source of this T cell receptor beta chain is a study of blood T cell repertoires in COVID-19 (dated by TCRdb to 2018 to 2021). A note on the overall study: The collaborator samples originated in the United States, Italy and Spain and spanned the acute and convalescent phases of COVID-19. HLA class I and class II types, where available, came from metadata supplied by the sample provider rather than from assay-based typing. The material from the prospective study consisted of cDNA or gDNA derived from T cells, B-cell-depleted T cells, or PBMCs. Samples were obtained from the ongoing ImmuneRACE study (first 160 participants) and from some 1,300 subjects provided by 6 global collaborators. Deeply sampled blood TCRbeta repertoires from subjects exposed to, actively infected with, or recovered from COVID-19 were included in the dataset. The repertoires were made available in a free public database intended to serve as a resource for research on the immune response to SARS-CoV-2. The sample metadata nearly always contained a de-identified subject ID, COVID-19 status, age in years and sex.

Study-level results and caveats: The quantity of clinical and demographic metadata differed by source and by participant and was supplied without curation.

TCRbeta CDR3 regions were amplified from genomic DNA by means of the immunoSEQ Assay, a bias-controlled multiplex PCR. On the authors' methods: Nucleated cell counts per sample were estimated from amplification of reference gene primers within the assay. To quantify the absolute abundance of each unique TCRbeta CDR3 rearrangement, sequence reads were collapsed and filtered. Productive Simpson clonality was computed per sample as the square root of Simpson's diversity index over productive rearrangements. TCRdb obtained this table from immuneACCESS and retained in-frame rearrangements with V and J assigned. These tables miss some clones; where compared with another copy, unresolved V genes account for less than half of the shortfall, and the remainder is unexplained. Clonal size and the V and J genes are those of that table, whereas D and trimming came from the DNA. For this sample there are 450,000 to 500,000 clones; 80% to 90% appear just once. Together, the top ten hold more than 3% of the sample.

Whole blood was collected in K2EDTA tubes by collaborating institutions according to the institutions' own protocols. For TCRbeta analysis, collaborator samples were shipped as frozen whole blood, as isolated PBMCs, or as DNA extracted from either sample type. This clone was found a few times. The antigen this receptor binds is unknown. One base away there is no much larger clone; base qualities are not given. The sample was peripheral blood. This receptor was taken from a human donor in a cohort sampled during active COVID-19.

The CDR3 protein is CASSLTSGGAGEKLFF. At the DNA level, the sequence is TGTGCCAGCAGCCTCACCTCGGGGGGGGCTGGTGAAAAACTGTTTTTT. The rearranged chain carries TRBV7-9 and TRBJ1-4, with a tentative D gene TRBD1 over 6 matching bases. The V and J ends are trimmed by 5 bases and 7 bases, leaving 20 bases between them. According to the germline V gene (reference sequence), CDR1 reads SEHNR and CDR2 reads FQNEAQ. Counted from cysteine to phenylalanine, this CDR3 has 16 amino acids. Of the read, only the CDR3 DNA is kept; its 48 bases are in frame from base 1. The entire variable domain, with the stretches around the CDR3 drawn from the reference TRBV7-9 and TRBJ1-4 proteins, is DTGVSQNPRHKITKRGQNVTFRCDPISEHNRLYWYRQTLGQGPEFLTYFQNEAQLEKSRLLSDRFSAERPKGSFSTLEIQRTEQGDSAMYLCASSLTSGGAGEKLFFGSGTQLSVL.